This TCR beta chain was obtained from a study of tissue T cells after allogeneic stem cell transplantation. With regard to this clone: Its target is not known. Any gene name here is a mouse gene name. The read ends 1 residue before the CDR3 terminus; that terminus is restored from the germline J gene.

J gave up 0 bases and V 5 bases, and 1 base lay outside the gene matches. The germline gives CDR1 NSHNY, CDR2 SYGAGN. The CDR3 length is 14 residues. Sequencing used immunoSEQ multiplex PCR; TCRdb keeps in-frame clones, though not all of them. The table lists roughly 3,000 clones, around two fifths of them singletons, with roughly 25% in the top ten. The time point denotes: mouse harvest day 14 after allogeneic transplant. Mouse grafts combined 10^7 T-cell-depleted bone marrow cells with 10^6 splenic CD5+ T cells. Tissues came from B6→BALB/c major-mismatch GVHD mice at day 7 or 14. Findings and caveats of the study: Tissue-detected TCR repertoire was only partly captured by blood and spleen T cells.

Sequencing was done on a sample of gut tissue. J is TRBJ2-7 and V is TRBV13-1; 11 positions agree with TRBD2. The sequence was obtained from a female BALB/c mouse given C57BL/6 T cells with graft-versus-host disease after an allogeneic hematopoietic cell transplant. The sequenced part of the CDR3 DNA is TGTGCCAGCAGGGACTGGGGGGACTCCTATGAACAGTAC. It specifies CASRDWGDSYEQY. In full, the CDR3 reads CASRDWGDSYEQYF.